The source of this TCR beta chain is a study of T-cell memory formation after mild COVID-19. Study in general: TCR clusters mostly belonged to single donors.

TCRdb processed the 5' RACE reads anew with MiXCR; each CDR3 protein has one entry. The repertoire holds 350,000 to 500,000 distinct CDR3 sequences, with roughly 18% as singletons. This clonotype occurred many times. Sequenced: PBMCs or a T cell subset sorted from them (not recorded which). The receptor comes from a man between 18 and 35 years old who had mild COVID-19 (a few samples of this study predate the infection). Cell type and time point are not known.

CDR3 sequence reads: CASSLVSGQGVYEQYF. DNA for the CDR3: TGTGCCAGCAGCTTAGTATCGGGACAGGGTGTATACGAGCAGTACTTC. The J gene is TRBJ2-7, the V gene TRBV7-6, with TRBD1 identical over 9 bases. The V segment lost 1 base and the J segment 4 bases; nucleotides outside the gene matches: 8. The CDR3 has 16 residues. Germline-derived CDR1 and CDR2 are SGHVS and FNYEAQ.